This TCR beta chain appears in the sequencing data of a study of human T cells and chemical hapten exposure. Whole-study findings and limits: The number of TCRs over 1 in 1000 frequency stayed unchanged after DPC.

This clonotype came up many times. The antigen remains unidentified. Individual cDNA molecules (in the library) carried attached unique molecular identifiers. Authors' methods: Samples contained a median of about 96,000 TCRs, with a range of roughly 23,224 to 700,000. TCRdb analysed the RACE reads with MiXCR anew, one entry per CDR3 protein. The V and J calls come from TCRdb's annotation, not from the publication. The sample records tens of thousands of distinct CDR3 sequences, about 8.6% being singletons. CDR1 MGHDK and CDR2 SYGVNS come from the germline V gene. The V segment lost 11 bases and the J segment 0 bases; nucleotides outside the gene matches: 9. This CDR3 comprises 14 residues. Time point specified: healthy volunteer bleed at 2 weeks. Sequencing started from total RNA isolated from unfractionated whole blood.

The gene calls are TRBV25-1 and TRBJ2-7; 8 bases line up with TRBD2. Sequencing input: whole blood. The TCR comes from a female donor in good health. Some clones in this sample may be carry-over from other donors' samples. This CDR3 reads CASRRSGTSYEQYF. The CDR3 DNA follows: TGTGCCTCGAGGCGTAGCGGGACCTCCTACGAGCAGTACTTC.